Sequencing of this T cell receptor (beta chain) was carried out in a study of blood T cell repertoires in COVID-19. Repertoires were generated with immunoSEQ multiplex PCR, while TCRdb's copy carries only in-frame clones and drops some. The profile shows roughly 150,000 clones, 75% to 85% of them singletons. Trimming removed 5 bases from V and 0 bases from J, with 8 bases in between. The CDR3 loop spans 13 amino acids. The germline V gene has CDR1 SEHNR and CDR2 FQNEAQ (reference sequence). The sequenced sample consisted of peripheral blood. The V call is TRBV7-9, the J call TRBJ2-7, with D uncertain. The receptor comes from a woman between 50 and 59 years old with acute or convalescent COVID-19. The CDR3 sequence is CASSPPSSYEQYF. The CDR3 DNA is TGTGCCAGCAGCCCCCCGAGCTCCTACGAGCAGTACTTC.